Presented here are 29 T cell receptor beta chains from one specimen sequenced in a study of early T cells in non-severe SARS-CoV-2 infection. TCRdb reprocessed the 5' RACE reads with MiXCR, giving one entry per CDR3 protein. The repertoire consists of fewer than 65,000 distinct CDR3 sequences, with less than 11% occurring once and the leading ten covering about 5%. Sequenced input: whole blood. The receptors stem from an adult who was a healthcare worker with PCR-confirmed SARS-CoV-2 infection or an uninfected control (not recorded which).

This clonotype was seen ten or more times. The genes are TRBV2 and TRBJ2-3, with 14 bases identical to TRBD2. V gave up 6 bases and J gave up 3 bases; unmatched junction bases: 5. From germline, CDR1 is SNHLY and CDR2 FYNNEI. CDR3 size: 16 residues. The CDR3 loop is CASSKRTSGGTDTQYF. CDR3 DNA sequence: TGTGCCAGCAGCAAACGGACTAGCGGGGGGACAGATACGCAGTATTTT.

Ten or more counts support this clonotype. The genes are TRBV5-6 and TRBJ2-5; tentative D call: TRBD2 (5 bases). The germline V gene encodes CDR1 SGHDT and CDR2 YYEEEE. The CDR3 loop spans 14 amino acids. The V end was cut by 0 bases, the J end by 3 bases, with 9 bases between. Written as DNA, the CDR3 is TGTGCCAGCAGCTTGGGTCCGAGGGAAGAGACCCAGTACTTC. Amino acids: CASSLGPREETQYF. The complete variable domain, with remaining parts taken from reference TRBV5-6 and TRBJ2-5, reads DAGVTQSPTHLIKTRGQQVTLRCSPKSGHDTVSWYQQALGQGPQFIFQYYEEEERQRGNFPDRFSGHQFPNYSSELNVNALLLGDSALYLCASSLGPREETQYFGPGTRLLVL.

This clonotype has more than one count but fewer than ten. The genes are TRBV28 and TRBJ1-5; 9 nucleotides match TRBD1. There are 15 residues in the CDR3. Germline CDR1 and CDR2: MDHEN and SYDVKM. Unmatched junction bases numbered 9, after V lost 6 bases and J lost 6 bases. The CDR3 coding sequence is TGTGCCAGCAGGCCTCCGGGACAGGGTACTCAGCCCCAGCATTTT. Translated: CASRPPGQGTQPQHF.

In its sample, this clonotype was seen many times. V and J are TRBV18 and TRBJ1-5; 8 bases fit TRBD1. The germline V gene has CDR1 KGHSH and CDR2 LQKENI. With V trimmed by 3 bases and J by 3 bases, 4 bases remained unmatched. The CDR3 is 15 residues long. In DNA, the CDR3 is TGTGCCAGCTCACCTGAGACAGGGGTCAATCAGCCCCAGCATTTT. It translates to CASSPETGVNQPQHF.

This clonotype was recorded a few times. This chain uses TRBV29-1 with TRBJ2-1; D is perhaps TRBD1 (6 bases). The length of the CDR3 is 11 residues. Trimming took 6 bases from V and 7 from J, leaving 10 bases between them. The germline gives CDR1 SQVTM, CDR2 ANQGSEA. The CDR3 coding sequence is TGCAGCGTCCAAACAGGGAATGAGCAGTTCTTC. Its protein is CSVQTGNEQFF.

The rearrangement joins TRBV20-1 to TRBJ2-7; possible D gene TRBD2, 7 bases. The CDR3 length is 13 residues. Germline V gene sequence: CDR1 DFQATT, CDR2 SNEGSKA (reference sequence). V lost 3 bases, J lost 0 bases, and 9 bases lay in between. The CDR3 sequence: CSASRGASYEQYF. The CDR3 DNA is TGCAGTGCTAGTCGGGGGGCCTCCTACGAGCAGTACTTC.

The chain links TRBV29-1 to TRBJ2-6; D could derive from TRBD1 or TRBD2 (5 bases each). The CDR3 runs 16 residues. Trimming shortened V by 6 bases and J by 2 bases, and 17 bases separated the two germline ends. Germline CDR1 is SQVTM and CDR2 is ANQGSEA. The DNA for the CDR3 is TGCAGCGTCTCAAAGCATCGAGGGGCTGGGGCCAACGTCCTGACTTTC. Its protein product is CSVSKHRGAGANVLTF. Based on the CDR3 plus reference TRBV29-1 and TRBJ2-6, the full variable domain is SAVISQKPSRDICQRGTSLTIQCQVDSQVTMMFWYRQQPGQSLTLIATANQGSEATYESGFVIDKFPISRPNLTFSTLTVSNMSPEDSSIYLCSVSKHRGAGANVLTFGAGSRLTVL.

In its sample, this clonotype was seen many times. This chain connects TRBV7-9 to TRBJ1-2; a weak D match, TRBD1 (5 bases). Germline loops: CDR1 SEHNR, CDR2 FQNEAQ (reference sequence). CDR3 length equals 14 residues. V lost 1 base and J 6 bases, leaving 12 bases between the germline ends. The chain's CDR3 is CASSLGAGTNGYTF. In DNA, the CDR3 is TGTGCCAGCAGCTTAGGGGCAGGGACCAATGGCTACACCTTC. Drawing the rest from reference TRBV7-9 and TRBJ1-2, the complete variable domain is DTGVSQNPRHKITKRGQNVTFRCDPISEHNRLYWYRQTLGQGPEFLTYFQNEAQLEKSRLLSDRFSAERPKGSFSTLEIQRTEQGDSAMYLCASSLGAGTNGYTFGSGTRLTVV.

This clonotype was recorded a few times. CDR3 coding DNA: TGTGCCAGCAGTTACCTCGGGACTAGCGGGAGAATTGAGCAGTTCTTC. Translation gives CASSYLGTSGRIEQFF. The chain recombines TRBV6-5 with TRBJ2-1; 14 nucleotides align to TRBD2. The CDR3 consists of 16 residues. V shed 2 bases, J shed 9 bases, and the junction held 6 bases outside the gene matches. CDR1 is MNHEY and CDR2 is SVGAGI in the germline V gene.

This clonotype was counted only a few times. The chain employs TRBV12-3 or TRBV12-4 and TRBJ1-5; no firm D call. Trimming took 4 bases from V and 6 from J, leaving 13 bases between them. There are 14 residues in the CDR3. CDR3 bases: TGTGCCAGCAGTTCCTCCTCGCTTATTCAGCCCCAGCATTTT. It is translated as CASSSSSLIQPQHF.

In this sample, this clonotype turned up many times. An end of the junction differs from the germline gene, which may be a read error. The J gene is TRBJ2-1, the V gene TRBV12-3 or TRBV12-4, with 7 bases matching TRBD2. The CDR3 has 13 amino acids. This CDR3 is CASSFKGLTARYF. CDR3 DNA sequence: TGTGCCAGCAGTTTCAAGGGACTAACCGCGCGGTACTTC.

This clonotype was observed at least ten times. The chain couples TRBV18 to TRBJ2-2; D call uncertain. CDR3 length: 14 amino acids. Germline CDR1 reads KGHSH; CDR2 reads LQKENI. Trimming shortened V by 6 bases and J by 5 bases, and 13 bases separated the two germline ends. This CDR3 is CASSLDGWTGELFF. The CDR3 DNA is TGTGCCAGCTCTCTTGACGGATGGACCGGGGAGCTGTTTTTT.

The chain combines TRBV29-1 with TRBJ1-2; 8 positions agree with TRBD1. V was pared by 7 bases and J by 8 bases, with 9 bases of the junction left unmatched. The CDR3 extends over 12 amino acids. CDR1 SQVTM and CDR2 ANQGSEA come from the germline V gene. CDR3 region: CSASDREQGYTF. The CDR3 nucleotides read TGCAGCGCCTCGGACAGGGAGCAGGGCTACACCTTC.

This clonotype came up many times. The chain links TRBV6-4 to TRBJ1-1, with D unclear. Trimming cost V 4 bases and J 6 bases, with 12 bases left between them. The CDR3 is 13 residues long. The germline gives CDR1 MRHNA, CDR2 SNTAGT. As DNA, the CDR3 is TGTGCCAGCAGTGGAGAACTCGGAGCTGAAGCTTTCTTT. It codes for CASSGELGAEAFF.

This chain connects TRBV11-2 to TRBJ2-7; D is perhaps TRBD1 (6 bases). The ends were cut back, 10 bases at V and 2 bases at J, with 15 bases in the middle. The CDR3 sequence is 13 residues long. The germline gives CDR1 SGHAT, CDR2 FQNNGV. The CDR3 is CATKITGTYEQYF. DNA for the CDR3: TGTGCCACCAAGATAACAGGGACCTACGAGCAGTACTTC.

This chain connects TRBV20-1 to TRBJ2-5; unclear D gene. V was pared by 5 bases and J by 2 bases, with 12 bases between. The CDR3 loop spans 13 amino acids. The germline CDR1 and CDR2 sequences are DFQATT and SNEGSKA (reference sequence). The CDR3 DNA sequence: TGCAGTGCTCCAGGTCGGGTTCAAGAGACCCAGTACTTC. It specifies CSAPGRVQETQYF.

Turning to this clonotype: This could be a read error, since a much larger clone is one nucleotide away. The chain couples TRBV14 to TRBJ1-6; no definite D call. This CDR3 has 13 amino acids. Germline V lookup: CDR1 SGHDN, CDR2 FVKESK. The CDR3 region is CASGQDGDSPLHF. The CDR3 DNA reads TGTGCCAGCGGCCAAGATGGGGATTCACCCCTCCACTTT.

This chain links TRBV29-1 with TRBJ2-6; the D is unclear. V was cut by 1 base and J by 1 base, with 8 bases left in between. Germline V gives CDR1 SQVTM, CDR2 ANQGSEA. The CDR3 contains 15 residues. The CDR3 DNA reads TGCAGCGTTGAAGTTATCGGGTCTGGGGCCAACGTCCTGACTTTC. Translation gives CSVEVIGSGANVLTF.

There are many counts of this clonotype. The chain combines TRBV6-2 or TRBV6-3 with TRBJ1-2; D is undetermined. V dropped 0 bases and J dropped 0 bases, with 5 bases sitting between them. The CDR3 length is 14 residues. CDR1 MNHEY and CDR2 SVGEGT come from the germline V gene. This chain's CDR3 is CASSYSGSNYGYTF. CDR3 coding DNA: TGTGCCAGCAGTTACTCAGGATCTAACTATGGCTACACCTTC.

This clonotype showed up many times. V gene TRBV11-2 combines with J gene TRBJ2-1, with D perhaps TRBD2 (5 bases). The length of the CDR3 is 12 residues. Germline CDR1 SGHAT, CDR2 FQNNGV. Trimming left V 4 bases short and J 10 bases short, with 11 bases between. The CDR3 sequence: CASSSSGLEQFF. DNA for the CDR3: TGTGCCAGCAGCTCGTCGGGGTTAGAGCAGTTCTTC.

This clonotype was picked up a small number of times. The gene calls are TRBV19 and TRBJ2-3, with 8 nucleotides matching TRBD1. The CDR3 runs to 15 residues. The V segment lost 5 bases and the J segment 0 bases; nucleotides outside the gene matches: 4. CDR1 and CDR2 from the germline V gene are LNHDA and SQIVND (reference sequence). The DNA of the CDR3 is TGTGCCAGTAGTCAGGGGGCGCCTAGCACAGATACGCAGTATTTT. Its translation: CASSQGAPSTDTQYF.

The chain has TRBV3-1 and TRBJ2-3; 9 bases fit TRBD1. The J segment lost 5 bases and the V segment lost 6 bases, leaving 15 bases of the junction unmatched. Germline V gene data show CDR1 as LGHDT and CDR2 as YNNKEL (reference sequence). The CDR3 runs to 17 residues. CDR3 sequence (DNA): TGTGCCAGCAGTCTATGGGACAGGGTGATCGGTGGAGATACGCAGTATTTT. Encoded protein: CASSLWDRVIGGDTQYF.

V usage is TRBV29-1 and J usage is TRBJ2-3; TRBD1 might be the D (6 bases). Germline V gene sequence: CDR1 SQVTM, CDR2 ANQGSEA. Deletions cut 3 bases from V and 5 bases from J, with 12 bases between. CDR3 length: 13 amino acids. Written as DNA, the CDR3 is TGCAGCGTTGATACAGGGTTGAAAGATACGCAGTATTTT. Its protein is CSVDTGLKDTQYF.

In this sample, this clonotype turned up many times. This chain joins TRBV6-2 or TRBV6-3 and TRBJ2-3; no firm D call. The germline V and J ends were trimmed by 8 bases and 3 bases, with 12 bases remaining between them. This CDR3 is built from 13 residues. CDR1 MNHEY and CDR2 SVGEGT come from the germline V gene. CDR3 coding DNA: TGTGCCAGCCGACCTCGAGCGACAGATACGCAGTATTTT. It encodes CASRPRATDTQYF.

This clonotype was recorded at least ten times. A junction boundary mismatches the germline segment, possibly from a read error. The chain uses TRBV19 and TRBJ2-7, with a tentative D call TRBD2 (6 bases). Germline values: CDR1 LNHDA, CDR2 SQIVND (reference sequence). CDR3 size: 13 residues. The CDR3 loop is CASSITTGGKIRF. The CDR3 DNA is TGTGCCAGTAGTATTACAACCGGGGGAAAGATCCGTTTC. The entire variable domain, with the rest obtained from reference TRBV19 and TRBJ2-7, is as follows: DGGITQSPKYLFRKEGQNVTLSCEQNLNHDAMYWYRQDPGQGLRLIYYSQIVNDFQKGDIAEGYSVSREKKESFPLTVTSAQKNPTAFYLCASSITTGGKIRFGPGTRLTVT.

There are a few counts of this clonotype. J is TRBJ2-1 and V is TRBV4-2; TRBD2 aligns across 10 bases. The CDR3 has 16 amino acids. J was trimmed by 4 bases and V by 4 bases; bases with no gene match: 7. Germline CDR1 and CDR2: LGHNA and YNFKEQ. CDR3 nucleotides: TGTGCCAGCAGCCTTGACCCTAGCGGGGGTTACAATGAGCAGTTCTTC. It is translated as CASSLDPSGGYNEQFF.

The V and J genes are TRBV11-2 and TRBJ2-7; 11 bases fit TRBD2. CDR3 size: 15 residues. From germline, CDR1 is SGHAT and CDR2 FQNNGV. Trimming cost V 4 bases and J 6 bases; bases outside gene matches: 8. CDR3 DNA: TGTGCCAGCAGCTCGAACCTCGGACTAGCGGGCGAGCAGTACTTC. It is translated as CASSSNLGLAGEQYF.

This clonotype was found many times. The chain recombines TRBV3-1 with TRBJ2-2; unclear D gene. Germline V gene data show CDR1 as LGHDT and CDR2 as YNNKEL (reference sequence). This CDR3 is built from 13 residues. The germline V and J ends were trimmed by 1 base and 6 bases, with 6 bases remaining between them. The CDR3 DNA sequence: TGTGCCAGCAGCCAAGCTGGATCCGGGGAGCTGTTTTTT. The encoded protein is CASSQAGSGELFF.

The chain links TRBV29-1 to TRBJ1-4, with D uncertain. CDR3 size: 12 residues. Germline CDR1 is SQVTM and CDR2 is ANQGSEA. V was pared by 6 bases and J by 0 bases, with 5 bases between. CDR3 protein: CSVKSTNEKLFF. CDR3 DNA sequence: TGCAGCGTGAAGTCAACTAATGAAAAACTGTTTTTT.